Shown below are 9 T cell receptor beta chains from a single sample sequenced in a study of radiotherapy plus CTLA-4 blockade in lung cancer (dated by TCRdb to 2016 to 2019). The library was built by means of the immunoSEQ multiplex PCR assay. TCRdb carries this immuneACCESS record with in-frame sequences only. Its versions omit some clonotypes, under half of them owing to an unresolved V gene in the studies checked, with the rest unexplained. The sample table records 110,000 or so clones; approximately 80% of these occur just once. Approximately 5.2% of the sample is held by the ten biggest clonotypes. This specimen was peripheral blood, taken from a patient treated with radiotherapy plus ipilimumab. These receptors were collected from a human donor with non-small cell lung cancer who had a partial response to radiotherapy plus ipilimumab.

By proportion, this clone is medium-sized (0.01 to 0.1%). The CDR3, as DNA: TGTGCCAGCAGCTTAGGCGTAGATACGCAGTATTTT. Amino acid sequence: CASSLGVDTQYF. This chain joins TRBV7-9 and TRBJ2-3; D call uncertain. Germline lookup yields CDR1 SEHNR and CDR2 FQNEAQ (reference sequence). This CDR3 contains 12 residues. The V end was cut by 1 base, the J end by 5 bases, with 4 bases between.

The rearrangement links TRBV18 to TRBJ1-1; the match to TRBD1 covers 7 bases. V shed 3 bases and J 5 bases; nucleotides not matched to a gene: 9. This CDR3 is built from 15 residues. Germline V gives CDR1 KGHSH, CDR2 LQKENI. For the CDR3, the DNA is TGTGCCAGCTCACCCTCTATGACAGGGTCTACTGAAGCTTTCTTT. Protein product: CASSPSMTGSTEAFF.

The chain is built from TRBV2 and TRBJ2-2, with TRBD2 as a possible D gene (5 bases). CDR1 is SNHLY and CDR2 is FYNNEI in the germline V gene. The CDR3 totals 14 residues. Trimming left V 4 bases short and J 0 bases short, with 6 bases between. Here the CDR3 DNA reads TGTGCCAGCAGTGGAGGGACGAACACCGGGGAGCTGTTTTTT. This sequence encodes CASSGGTNTGELFF.

The chain is built from TRBV27 and TRBJ2-1, with 7 bases lining up with TRBD2. This CDR3 has 16 residues. V lost 2 bases, J lost 3 bases, and 7 bases stayed unmatched. CDR1 and CDR2 from the germline V gene are MNHEY and SMNVEV (reference sequence). The CDR3 sequence: CASSLQRDALYNEQFF. In nucleotides, the CDR3 is TGTGCCAGCAGTTTACAGCGGGACGCCCTCTACAATGAGCAGTTCTTC.

V gene TRBV19 combines with J gene TRBJ2-6; weak D call: TRBD1 (5 bases). From germline, CDR1 is LNHDA and CDR2 SQIVND (reference sequence). CDR3 size: 13 residues. Trimming left V 7 bases short and J 4 bases short, with 8 bases between. CDR3 bases: TGTGCCAGTACAGGGCCCGGGGCCAACGTCCTGACTTTC. Residues: CASTGPGANVLTF.

This clone has more than one count but fewer than ten. The chain joins TRBV4-1 to TRBJ2-5; D is uncertain. V was trimmed by 3 bases and J by 0 bases, leaving 11 bases between them. The CDR3 is made up of 15 amino acids. CDR1 and CDR2 (germline): MGHRA, YSYEKL. CDR3 residues: CASSQTAVYQETQYF. In DNA, the CDR3 is TGCGCCAGCAGCCAGACCGCGGTCTACCAAGAGACCCAGTACTTC.

The chain carries TRBV6-5 and TRBJ2-6; D gene ambiguous. The CDR3 runs to 14 residues. CDR1 and CDR2 (germline): MNHEY, SVGAGI. With 4 bases removed from V and 2 bases from J, the gap between germline ends came to 6 bases. In nucleotides, the CDR3 is TGTGCCAGCAGTTCTACAGCTGGGGCCAACGTCCTGACTTTC. Translated, it gives CASSSTAGANVLTF.

The table lists this clone with a few counts. This chain connects TRBV11-2 to TRBJ2-7; 12 bases fit TRBD2. After removal of 6 bases from V and 5 bases from J, the junction contained 2 bases not matched to a gene. The CDR3 consists of 13 residues. Germline V gene data show CDR1 as SGHAT and CDR2 as FQNNGV. The CDR3 coding sequence is TGTGCCAGCAGGAGGACTAGCGGGAACGAGCAGTACTTC. Amino acids: CASRRTSGNEQYF. Full variable domain (outside the CDR3, taken from reference TRBV11-2 and TRBJ2-7): EAGVAQSPRYKIIEKRQSVAFWCNPISGHATLYWYQQILGQGPKLLIQFQNNGVVDDSQLPKDRFSAERLKGVDSTLKIQPAKLEDSAVYLCASRRTSGNEQYFGPGTRLTVT.

V is TRBV28 and J is TRBJ1-1; 8 bases map to TRBD1. The CDR3 length is 13 residues. Germline CDR1 MDHEN, CDR2 SYDVKM. J was trimmed by 10 bases and V by 2 bases; bases with no gene match: 6. The CDR3 sequence: CASSLTGGSGAFF. The CDR3, as DNA: TGTGCCAGCAGTTTAACAGGGGGTAGTGGAGCTTTCTTT. The whole variable domain, remainder taken from reference TRBV28 and TRBJ1-1, is DVKVTQSSRYLVKRTGEKVFLECVQDMDHENMFWYRQDPGLGLRLIYFSYDVKMKEKGDIPEGYSVSREKKERFSLILESASTNQTSMYLCASSLTGGSGAFFGQGTRLTVV.